This TCR beta chain is drawn from a study of cytomegalovirus exposure and HLA in healthy donors. Points from the study as a whole: A few chains tied to CMV proved CMV antigen-specific in vitro. For cytomegalovirus status, the classifier reportedly gave diagnoses with high specificity and sensitivity. Associated with cytomegalovirus, according to the listing, were 164 TCR beta chains.

J gave up 3 bases and V 4 bases, and 5 bases lay outside the gene matches. The CDR3 loop spans 15 amino acids. Germline V gives CDR1 SGHNT, CDR2 YYREEE (reference sequence). Method: immunoSEQ multiplex PCR; TCRdb's copy keeps in-frame clones and lacks some. The data contain about 130,000 clones, roughly 89% of them singletons. The sample holds one count of this clone. Antigen: not known. The receptor comes from a woman younger than 30 in good health and CMV-seronegative. The specimen sequenced was PBMCs. V usage is TRBV5-4 and J usage is TRBJ2-1, with 9 bases lining up with TRBD2. The CDR3 nucleotides are TGTGCCAGCAGCATTAGCGGGAGTCACTACAATGAGCAGTTCTTC. Translation: CASSISGSHYNEQFF.